The next 16 T cell receptor beta chains were all read from a single sample in a study of post-analysis software for immune sequencing data. Findings and limits, study-wide: In patients, TRBV5-6, TRBV5-1 and TRBV20-1 belonged to 4 or 5 TRBV segments found more frequently than in controls.

Which antigens these TCRs recognize remains unknown. Presence of unique molecular identifiers characterized the TCR beta cDNA libraries. TCRdb re-analysed the PCR reads in MiXCR, keeping a single row per CDR3 protein. The sample lists 350,000 to 500,000 distinct CDR3 sequences, approximately 38% occurring once. The sequenced sample was blood. The receptors shown here come from a girl aged 2-15 years with multiple sclerosis.

The gene calls are TRBV28 and TRBJ1-4, with D tentatively TRBD1 (5 bases). The CDR3 covers 14 residues. V lost 2 bases, J lost 4 bases, and 8 bases lay in between. CDR1 is MDHEN and CDR2 is SYDVKM in the germline V gene. CDR3 residues: CASSLPGFNEKLFF. For the CDR3, the DNA is TGTGCCAGCAGTTTACCAGGGTTTAATGAAAAACTGTTTTTT.

In the case of this clonotype: The junction departs from the called germline gene at one end, perhaps through a read error. The chain uses TRBV5-1 and TRBJ1-2, with a weak D call TRBD1 (6 bases). This CDR3 has 14 amino acids. CDR1 is SGHRS and CDR2 is YFSETQ in the germline V gene. This chain's CDR3 is CASSLMTGPYGHTF. The DNA of the CDR3 is TGCGCCAGCAGCCTGATGACAGGACCCTATGGCCACACCTTC. The full variable domain, in which reference TRBV5-1 and TRBJ1-2 provide the parts outside the CDR3, is KAGVTQTPRYLIKTRGQQVTLSCSPISGHRSVSWYQQTPGQGLQFLFEYFSETQRNKGNFPGRFSGRQFSNSRSEMNVSTLELGDSALYLCASSLMTGPYGHTFGSGTRLTVV.

The table lists this clonotype with a few counts. Written as DNA, the CDR3 is TGCAGTGCTAGGAACAGTTATAGCAATCAGCCCCAGCATTTT. Amino acids: CSARNSYSNQPQHF. The rearrangement uses TRBV20-1 and TRBJ1-5; D remains unclear. The CDR3 has 14 amino acids. Germline V gives CDR1 DFQATT, CDR2 SNEGSKA (reference sequence). Between the trimmed V and J ends, which lost 3 bases and 0 bases, there was a span of 9 bases.

V and J are TRBV6-2 or TRBV6-3 and TRBJ2-5; D is perhaps TRBD2 (5 bases). The germline gives CDR1 MNHEY, CDR2 SVGEGT. The CDR3 spans 20 residues. Trimming removed 0 bases from V and 3 bases from J, with 26 bases in between. The CDR3 sequence: CASSYSGSPHQKSLEETQYF. The DNA for the CDR3 is TGTGCCAGCAGTTACTCAGGGAGTCCCCACCAGAAGTCCCTCGAAGAGACCCAGTACTTC.

This clonotype has a handful of counts. The V gene is TRBV3-1, the J gene TRBJ2-5; D is perhaps TRBD1 or TRBD2 (5 bases each). Germline CDR1 and CDR2: LGHDT and YNNKEL (reference sequence). CDR3 length equals 16 residues. V lost 0 bases to trimming and J lost 0 bases, with 11 bases between them. Written as DNA, the CDR3 is TGTGCCAGCAGCCAAGAGGGGACCGGGTACCAAGAGACCCAGTACTTC. Protein product: CASSQEGTGYQETQYF.

This clonotype was counted only a few times. The gene calls are TRBV20-1 and TRBJ1-6; D perhaps matches TRBD1 (5 bases). The CDR3 runs to 13 residues. The germline CDR1 and CDR2 sequences are DFQATT and SNEGSKA (reference sequence). The ends were cut back, 5 bases at V and 6 bases at J, with 11 bases in the middle. The CDR3 reads CSADRDGNSPLHF. In DNA form, the CDR3 reads TGCAGTGCTGACCGGGACGGTAATTCACCCCTCCACTTT.

This clonotype was detected only a few times. The chain has TRBV6-2 or TRBV6-3 and TRBJ2-7; 7 bases agree with TRBD2. V lost 0 bases and J lost 2; bases outside the gene matches: 7. The CDR3 has 16 residues. Per the germline V gene, CDR1 is MNHEY and CDR2 is SVGEGT. The CDR3 here is CASSYSAGRSAYEQYF. The CDR3 nucleotides read TGTGCCAGCAGTTACTCGGCCGGGAGGAGCGCCTACGAGCAGTACTTC.

About this clonotype itself: This may stem from a read error, because a much larger clone lies one nucleotide away. CDR3 coding DNA: TGCAGTGCTCAGGCAACAGCCGGGCAGCCCCAGCATTTT. Residues: CSAQATAGQPQHF. The chain uses TRBV20-1 and TRBJ1-5; D not resolved. The ends were cut back, 5 bases at V and 7 bases at J, with 15 bases in the middle. This CDR3 region has 13 residues. Germline V gene lookup returns CDR1 DFQATT and CDR2 SNEGSKA (reference sequence).

As regards this clonotype: At one of its ends the junction is not consistent with the germline gene, which may arise from a read error. V usage is TRBV12-3 or TRBV12-4 and J usage is TRBJ2-3; TRBD1 might be the D (6 bases). This CDR3 has 18 amino acids. The DNA for the CDR3 is TGTGCCAGCAGTTTAGAAATTCCAGGGGTAGTGCGGACAGATGCGCAGTATTTT. Its protein product is CASSLEIPGVVRTDAQYF.

This chain joins TRBV12-3 or TRBV12-4 and TRBJ1-1; no reliable D call. This CDR3 is 14 amino acids long. Between the trimmed V and J ends, which lost 6 bases and 4 bases, there was a span of 15 bases. The CDR3, as DNA: TGTGCCAGCAGGCCCTCGGTAGACACCACTGAAGCTTTCTTT. It is translated as CASRPSVDTTEAFF.

This clonotype has ten or more counts. The chain links TRBV7-6 to TRBJ2-3; the D is unclear. Trimming removed 3 bases at V and 1 base at J, with 5 bases between. Germline CDR1 reads SGHVS; CDR2 reads FNYEAQ. CDR3 length: 13 amino acids. DNA for the CDR3: TGTGCCAGCAGCTTGATGGGCACAGATACGCAGTATTTT. Protein product: CASSLMGTDTQYF.

The chain couples TRBV5-1 to TRBJ1-2; D gene uncertain. CDR3 length equals 17 residues. CDR1 SGHRS and CDR2 YFSETQ come from the germline V gene. The V end was cut by 0 bases, the J end by 3 bases, with 18 bases between. CDR3: CASSLVLGAGVDYGYTF. In nucleotides, the CDR3 is TGCGCCAGCAGCTTGGTATTGGGAGCGGGAGTGGACTATGGCTACACCTTC. The variable domain in full, with the rest retrieved from reference TRBV5-1 and TRBJ1-2, is KAGVTQTPRYLIKTRGQQVTLSCSPISGHRSVSWYQQTPGQGLQFLFEYFSETQRNKGNFPGRFSGRQFSNSRSEMNVSTLELGDSALYLCASSLVLGAGVDYGYTFGSGTRLTVV.

The rearrangement links TRBV28 to TRBJ2-1; D remains ambiguous. CDR3 length: 15 residues. The germline V gene encodes CDR1 MDHEN and CDR2 SYDVKM. V was shortened by 4 bases and J by 6 bases, with 16 bases between the two germline ends. The CDR3 bases are TGTGCCAGCAGTTACCCTAGGGATGTTTTCAATGAGCAGTTCTTC. It encodes CASSYPRDVFNEQFF.

The gene calls are TRBV6-1 and TRBJ2-7; D is possibly TRBD1 or TRBD2 (5 bases each). Germline V gene lookup returns CDR1 MNHNS and CDR2 SASEGT. The V and J ends lost 0 bases and 2 bases respectively, with 14 bases between them. The CDR3 is 16 residues long. This chain's CDR3 is CASSEAVSLGPYEQYF. In DNA form, the CDR3 reads TGTGCCAGCAGTGAAGCTGTATCCTTGGGACCCTACGAGCAGTACTTC.

This chain links TRBV7-9 with TRBJ2-5; the D is unclear. The DNA end lines up better with TRBJ2-7; the J call may be wrong. Per germline, CDR1 SEHNR and CDR2 FQNEAQ (reference sequence). This CDR3 comprises 15 residues. The CDR3 protein is CASNWADLSSYEQYF. CDR3 sequence (DNA): TGTGCCAGCAACTGGGCCGATCTATCCTCCTACGAGCAGTACTTC.

The chain has TRBV7-2 and TRBJ2-1; 7 bases agree with TRBD2. The DNA end favors TRBJ2-7, so the J call may be wrong. The CDR3 extends over 15 amino acids. Germline CDR1 reads SGHTA; CDR2 reads FQGNSA. The CDR3 DNA is TGTGCCAGCAGTTCCAGGGAGGGAGGCTGGTACGAGCAGTACTTC. This encodes CASSSREGGWYEQYF.